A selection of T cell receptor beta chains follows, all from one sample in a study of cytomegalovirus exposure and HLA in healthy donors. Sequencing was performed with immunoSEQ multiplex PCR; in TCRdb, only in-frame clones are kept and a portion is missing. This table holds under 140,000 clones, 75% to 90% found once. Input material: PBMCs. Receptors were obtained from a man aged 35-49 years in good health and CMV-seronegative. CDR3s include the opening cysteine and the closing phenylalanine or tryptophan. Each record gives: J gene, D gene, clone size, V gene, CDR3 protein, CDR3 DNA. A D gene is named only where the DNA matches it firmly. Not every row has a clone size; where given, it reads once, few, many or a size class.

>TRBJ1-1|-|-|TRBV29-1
CSGVGGNTEAFF
TGCAGCGGAGTGGGGGGGAACACTGAAGCTTTCTTT
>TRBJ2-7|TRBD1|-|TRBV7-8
CASSAGTGGYEQYF
TGTGCCAGCAGCGCCGGGACAGGGGGGTACGAGCAGTACTTC
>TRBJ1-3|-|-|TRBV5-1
CASSQEGNTIYF
TGCGCCAGCAGCCAGGAAGGAAACACCATATATTTT
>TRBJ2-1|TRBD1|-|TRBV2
CASRGQVMDNEQFF
TGTGCCAGCAGAGGACAGGTTATGGACAATGAGCAGTTCTTC
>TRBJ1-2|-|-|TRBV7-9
CASSSTGLPESYTF
TGTGCCAGCAGCTCTACAGGTCTCCCCGAGAGCTACACCTTC
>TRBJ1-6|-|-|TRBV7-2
CASSLFFRGSSFPAPLHF
TGTGCCAGCAGCTTATTTTTTCGGGGTTCATCTTTCCCTGCACCCCTCCACTTT
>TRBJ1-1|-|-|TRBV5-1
CASRRTVEGEAFF
TGCGCCAGCAGACGAACAGTAGAGGGTGAAGCTTTCTTT
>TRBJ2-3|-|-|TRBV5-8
CASLRQVTDTQYF
TGTGCCAGCCTCCGACAGGTTACAGATACGCAGTATTTT
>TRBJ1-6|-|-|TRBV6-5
CASSKQGVGSSPLHF
TGTGCCAGCAGTAAACAGGGCGTAGGGAGTTCACCCCTCCACTTT
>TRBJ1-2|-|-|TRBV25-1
CASSDSWATLGSNYGYTF
TGTGCCAGCAGTGACTCCTGGGCGACCCTGGGCTCAAACTATGGCTACACCTTC
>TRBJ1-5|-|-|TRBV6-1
CASSRGGGNQPQHF
TGTGCCAGCAGCCGGGGCGGGGGCAATCAGCCCCAGCATTTT
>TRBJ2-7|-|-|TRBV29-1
CSVARDGWGEQYF
TGCAGCGTTGCGCGGGACGGATGGGGCGAGCAGTACTTC
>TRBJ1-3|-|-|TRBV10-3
CATGGRAPGNTIYF
TGTGCCACCGGAGGCCGGGCTCCAGGAAACACCATATATTTT
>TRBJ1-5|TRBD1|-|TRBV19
CASSIEDRAGNQPQHF
TGTGCCAGTAGTATAGAAGACAGGGCAGGGAATCAGCCCCAGCATTTT
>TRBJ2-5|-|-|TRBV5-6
CASSTSETQYF
TGTGCCAGCAGCACTTCAGAGACCCAGTACTTC
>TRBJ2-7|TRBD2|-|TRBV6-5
CASRGLAVANEQYF
TGTGCCAGCAGGGGACTAGCGGTGGCGAACGAGCAGTACTTC
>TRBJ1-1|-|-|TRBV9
CASSVAYLNTEAFF
TGTGCCAGCAGCGTAGCCTATTTAAACACTGAAGCTTTCTTT
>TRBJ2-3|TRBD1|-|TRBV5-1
CASSQGQVGPDTQYF
TGCGCCAGCAGCCAGGGACAGGTTGGGCCAGATACGCAGTATTTT
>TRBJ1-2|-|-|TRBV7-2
CASSLSPQNYGYTF
TGTGCCAGCAGCTTAAGTCCCCAGAACTATGGCTACACCTTC
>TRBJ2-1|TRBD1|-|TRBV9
CASSARGLSYNEQFF
TGTGCCAGCAGCGCCAGGGGGCTTTCCTACAATGAGCAGTTCTTC
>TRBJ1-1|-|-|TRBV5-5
CASSLVVTREAFF
TGTGCCAGCAGCTTGGTCGTTACACGAGAAGCTTTCTTT
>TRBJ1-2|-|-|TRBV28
CASSLTIYGYTF
TGTGCCAGCAGTTTAACTATCTATGGCTACACCTTC
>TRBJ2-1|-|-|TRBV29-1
CSGLTGSSEQFF
TGCAGCGGACTCACAGGGAGTAGTGAGCAGTTCTTC
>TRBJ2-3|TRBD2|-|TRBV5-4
CASSRTSGGTDTQYF
TGTGCCAGCAGCCGGACTAGCGGGGGCACAGATACGCAGTATTTT
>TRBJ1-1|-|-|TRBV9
CASSVKSNTEAFF
TGTGCCAGCAGCGTCAAGAGTAACACTGAAGCTTTCTTT
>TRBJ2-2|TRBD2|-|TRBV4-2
CASSQEGGGPNTGELFF
TGTGCCAGCAGCCAAGAGGGCGGGGGGCCGAACACCGGGGAGCTGTTTTTT
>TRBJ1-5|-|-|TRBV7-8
CASSFQTGIHQPQHF
TGTGCCAGCAGCTTCCAAACAGGAATCCATCAGCCCCAGCATTTT
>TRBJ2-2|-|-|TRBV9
CASSAHLEVGELFF
TGTGCCAGCAGCGCCCACCTTGAGGTCGGGGAGCTGTTTTTT
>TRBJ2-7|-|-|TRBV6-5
CASSYSGSYEQYF
TGTGCCAGCAGTTACAGCGGCTCCTACGAGCAGTACTTC
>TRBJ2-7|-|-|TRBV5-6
CASSLVRSYEQYF
TGTGCCAGCAGCTTGGTGCGCTCCTACGAGCAGTACTTC
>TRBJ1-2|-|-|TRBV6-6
CASSQSMLPGYGYTF
TGTGCCAGCAGTCAAAGCATGCTCCCGGGGTATGGCTACACCTTC
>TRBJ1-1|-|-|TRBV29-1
CSVETRARTTEAFF
TGCAGCGTCGAAACTAGGGCCCGGACCACTGAAGCTTTCTTT
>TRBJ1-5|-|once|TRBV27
CASSLREDQPQHF
TGTGCCAGCAGTTTGAGGGAGGATCAGCCCCAGCATTTT
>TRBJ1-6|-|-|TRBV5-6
CASSPRASSYNSPLHF
TGTGCCAGCAGCCCCAGGGCCAGCTCCTATAATTCACCCCTCCACTTT
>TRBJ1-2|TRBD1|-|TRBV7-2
CASSLGKGAHLGYGYTF
TGTGCCAGCAGCTTAGGCAAGGGGGCCCACTTGGGCTATGGCTACACCTTC
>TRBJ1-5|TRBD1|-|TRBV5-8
CASSRDREKGNQPQHF
TGTGCCAGCAGCCGGGACAGGGAAAAGGGCAATCAGCCCCAGCATTTT
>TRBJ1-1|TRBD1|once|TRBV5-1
CASSKTGALNTEAFF
TGCGCCAGCAGCAAAACAGGGGCTCTGAACACTGAAGCTTTCTTT
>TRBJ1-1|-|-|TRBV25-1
CASRSTVSNTEAFF
TGTGCCAGCAGATCGACAGTCTCAAACACTGAAGCTTTCTTT
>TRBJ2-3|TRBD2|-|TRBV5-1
CASSLAVRGGLDTQYF
TGCGCCAGCAGCTTGGCGGTTCGGGGGGGTTTGGATACGCAGTATTTT
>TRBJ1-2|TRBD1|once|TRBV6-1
CASSTRTGLTYGYTF
TGTGCCAGCAGTACCCGGACAGGACTAACCTATGGCTACACCTTC
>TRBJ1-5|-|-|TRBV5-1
CASSERGGGQPQHF
TGCGCCAGCAGCGAGCGGGGTGGGGGTCAGCCCCAGCATTTT
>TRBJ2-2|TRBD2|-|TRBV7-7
CASSLGSGLAAGELFF
TGTGCCAGCAGCTTAGGTTCGGGACTAGCGGCCGGGGAGCTGTTTTTT